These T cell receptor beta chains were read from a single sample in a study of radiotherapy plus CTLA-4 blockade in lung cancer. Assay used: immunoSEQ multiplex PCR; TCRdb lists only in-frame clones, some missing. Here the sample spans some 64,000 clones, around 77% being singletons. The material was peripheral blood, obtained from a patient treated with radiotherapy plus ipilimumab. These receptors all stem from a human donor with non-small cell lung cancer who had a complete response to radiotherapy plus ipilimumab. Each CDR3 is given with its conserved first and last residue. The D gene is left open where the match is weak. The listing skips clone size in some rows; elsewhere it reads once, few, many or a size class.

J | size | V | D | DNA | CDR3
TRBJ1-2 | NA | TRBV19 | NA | TGTGCCAGTAGTATTCCGGGGGTGAGCTATGGCTACACCTTC | CASSIPGVSYGYTF
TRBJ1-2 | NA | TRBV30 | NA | TGTGCCTGGAGTGTAGCGGCAGGGGCTGTTGGCTACACCTTC | CAWSVAAGAVGYTF
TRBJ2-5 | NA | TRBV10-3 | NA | TGTGCCATCAGAGGGGGAGGCACGCAAGAGACCCAGTACTTC | CAIRGGGTQETQYF
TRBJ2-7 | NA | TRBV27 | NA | TGTGCCAGCAGTATAAGGGGATATCAGGAGGTCTACGACGGGCAGTACTTC | CASSIRGYQEVYDGQYF
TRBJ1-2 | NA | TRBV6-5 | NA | TGTGCCAGCAGTTACGGGGCAGTAGGATATGGCTACACCTTC | CASSYGAVGYGYTF
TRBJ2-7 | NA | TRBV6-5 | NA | TGTGCCAGCAGTTACTCAGGGGGAGGGGAGCAGTACTTC | CASSYSGGGEQYF
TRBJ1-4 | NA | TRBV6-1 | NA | TGTGCCAGCACGGGTGAAAAACTGTTTTTT | CASTGEKLFF
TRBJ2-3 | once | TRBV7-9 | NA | TGTGCCAGCAGCCAGCAGGGGTGGGACACAGATACGCAGTATTTT | CASSQQGWDTDTQYF
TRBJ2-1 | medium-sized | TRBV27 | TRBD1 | TGTGCCAGCAGTTTACAGGGGGCGAGCTCCTACAATGAGCAGTTCTTC | CASSLQGASSYNEQFF
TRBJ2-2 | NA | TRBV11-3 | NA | TGTGCCAGCAGCCAGGAAGGGGGCGGGGAGCTGTTTTTT | CASSQEGGGELFF
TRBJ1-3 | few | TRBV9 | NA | TGTGCCAGCAGCGTAGCTCTGACAGGCTCGGACACCATATATTTT | CASSVALTGSDTIYF
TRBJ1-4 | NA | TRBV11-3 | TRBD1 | TGTGCCAGCAGTCTCTGGCGGGACAGGGATGGTGAAAAACTGTTTTTT | CASSLWRDRDGEKLFF
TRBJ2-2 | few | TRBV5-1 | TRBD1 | TGCGCCAGCAGCGCCGGGACAGGATGGACCGGGGAGCTGTTTTTT | CASSAGTGWTGELFF
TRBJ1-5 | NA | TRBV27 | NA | TGTGCCAGCCGTGGTCGGGTGGAGCCCCAGCATTTT | CASRGRVEPQHF
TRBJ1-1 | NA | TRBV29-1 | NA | TGCAGCGTTGATTTGGAGAACACTGAAGCTTTCTTT | CSVDLENTEAFF
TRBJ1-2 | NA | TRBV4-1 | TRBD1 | TGCGCCAGCAGCGAGAGAGGGACAGGGCGAGGAAATAAATCTAACTATGGCTACACCTTC | CASSERGTGRGNKSNYGYTF
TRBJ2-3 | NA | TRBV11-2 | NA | TGTGCCAGCAGCTTAGGGTGGCTACGCACAGATACGCAGTATTTT | CASSLGWLRTDTQYF
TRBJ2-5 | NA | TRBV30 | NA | TGTGCCTGGAGGAACGGGGGCGCCGGGACCCAGTACTTC | CAWRNGGAGTQYF
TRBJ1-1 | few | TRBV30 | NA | TGTGCCTGGAGTACCAGCAGGGTCACTCTGGCGGCTTTCTTT | CAWSTSRVTLAAFF
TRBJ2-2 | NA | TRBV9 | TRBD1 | TGTGCCAGCAGCGCACTTCGGACAGGTAGAACCGGGGAGCTGTTTTTT | CASSALRTGRTGELFF
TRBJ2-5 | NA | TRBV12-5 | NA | TGTGCTAGTGGTTTGCCCCTAACCGGGAACCAAGAGACCCAGTACTTC | CASGLPLTGNQETQYF
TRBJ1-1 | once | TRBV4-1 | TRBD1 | TGCGCCAGCAGCCCGAGGACAGGGGAGAACACTGAAGCTTTCTTT | CASSPRTGENTEAFF
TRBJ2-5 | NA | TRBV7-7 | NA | TGTGCTAGCAGCCCCCACCCACAAGAGACCCAGTACTTC | CASSPHPQETQYF
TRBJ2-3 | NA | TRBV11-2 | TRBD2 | TGTGCCAGCAGCGCCACGGGGGGGCGCACAGATACGCAGTATTTT | CASSATGGRTDTQYF
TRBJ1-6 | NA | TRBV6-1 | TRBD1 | TGTGCCAGCAGTGTCCGGACAGGGTTTGGTTCACCCCTCCACTTT | CASSVRTGFGSPLHF
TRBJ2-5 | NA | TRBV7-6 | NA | TGTGCCAGCAGCTCTGGACCGCAAGAGACCCAGTACTTC | CASSSGPQETQYF
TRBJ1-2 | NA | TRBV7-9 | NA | TGTGCCATCTCCCGGGGGATCCCTAACTATGGCTACACCTTC | CAISRGIPNYGYTF
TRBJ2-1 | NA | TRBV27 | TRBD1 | TGTGCCAGCAGTTACAGGGGCTCCTACAATGAGCAGTTCTTC | CASSYRGSYNEQFF
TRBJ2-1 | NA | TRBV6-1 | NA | TGTGCCAGCATGATCCTCCCAGCCTACAATGAGCAGTTCTTC | CASMILPAYNEQFF
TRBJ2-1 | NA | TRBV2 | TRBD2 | TGTGCCAGCAGTGGACTAGCGGGGGGGCTTGAGCAGTTCTTC | CASSGLAGGLEQFF
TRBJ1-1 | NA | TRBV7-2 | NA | TGTGCCAGCAGGCCGGACCTGGCAGGGAACACTGAAGCTTTCTTT | CASRPDLAGNTEAFF
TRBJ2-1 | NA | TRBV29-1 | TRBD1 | TGCAGCGTTGATTCCTGGACAGGTAGCTCCTACAATGAGCAGTTCTTC | CSVDSWTGSSYNEQFF
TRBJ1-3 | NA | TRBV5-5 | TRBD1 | TGTGCCAGCAGCTCGTACAGGGGCGACAAGTATTTT | CASSSYRGDKYF
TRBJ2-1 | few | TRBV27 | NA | TGTGCCAGCAGTATGGGCGGCCCCTACAATGAGCAGTTCTTC | CASSMGGPYNEQFF
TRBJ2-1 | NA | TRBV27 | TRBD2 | TGTGCCAGCGGGACAATGGGCGGGGGGTCCCCCTACAATGAGCAGTTCTTC | CASGTMGGGSPYNEQFF
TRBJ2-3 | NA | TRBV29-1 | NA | TGCAGCGCGGACCTGTTAGATACGCAGTATTTT | CSADLLDTQYF
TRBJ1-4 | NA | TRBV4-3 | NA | TGCGCCAGCAGCCAAGACCGGGACTCTCTCTCCGGTGAAAAACTGTTTTTT | CASSQDRDSLSGEKLFF
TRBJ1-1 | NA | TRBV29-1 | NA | TGCAGCGTAGCATCCGGGATCAACACAGGAGCTTTCTTT | CSVASGINTGAFF
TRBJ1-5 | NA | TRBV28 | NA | TGTGCCAGCAGTTCGGACAGCAATCAGCCCCAGCATTTT | CASSSDSNQPQHF
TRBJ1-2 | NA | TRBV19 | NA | TGTGCCAGTAGTATTTTCGGGCTCACGAGTGGGAACTATGGCTACACCTTC | CASSIFGLTSGNYGYTF
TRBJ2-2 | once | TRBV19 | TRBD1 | TGTGCCAGTAGTATAAACCGGGACAGGGGAATCGGGGAGCTGTTTTTT | CASSINRDRGIGELFF